This T cell receptor beta chain was found in a study of shared clonotypes between healthy human individuals. Adult Caucasians living in Nashville, Tennessee made up all of the donors. Repertoires were generated with immunoSEQ multiplex PCR, while TCRdb's copy carries only in-frame clones and drops some. This table has millions of clones, approximately 93% appearing once. The receptor's source is a man younger than 35 in good health. Some clones in this sample may be carry-over from other donors' samples. The sample was naive CD4+ T cells from PBMCs. Subset of the sample: CD45RA+ positively selected.

The CDR3 nucleotides read TGTGCCAGCAGCCAAGGGGGGAGGTTTAATGAAAAACTGTTTTTT. Translation gives CASSQGGRFNEKLFF. J is TRBJ1-4 and V is TRBV4-2, with a weak D call TRBD1 (5 bases). The CDR3 runs 15 residues. Trimming cost V 1 base and J 4 bases, with 10 bases left between them. Germline CDR1 reads LGHNA; CDR2 reads YNFKEQ.